These 32 T cell receptor beta chains share one sample of origin, sequenced in a study of T-cell reconstitution after alpha-beta-depleted transplantation in children. Unique molecular identifiers were incorporated during preparation of the TCRbeta library. TCRdb re-called the PCR reads with MiXCR, one entry per CDR3 protein. The sample comprises 45,000 to 50,000 distinct CDR3 sequences, 50% to 55% of which are singletons, and roughly two fifths rests with the top ten. Here the sequenced sample was peripheral blood, taken before TCRalphabeta/CD19-depleted stem cell transplant. The receptors were sampled from a boy under two years old with SCID, due to receive a stem cell transplant.

This clonotype came up once. The J gene is TRBJ2-7, the V gene TRBV15, with 8 bases identical to TRBD2. Trimming cost V 4 bases and J 0 bases; bases outside gene matches: 2. This CDR3 is built from 14 residues. CDR1 and CDR2 from the germline V gene are LNHNV and YYDKDF (reference sequence). The CDR3 region is CATSTSGGSYEQYF. CDR3 in DNA: TGTGCCACCAGCACAAGCGGGGGCTCCTACGAGCAGTACTTC.

The genes are TRBV4-2 and TRBJ1-4, with TRBD1 matching 7 bases. Germline V gene sequence: CDR1 LGHNA, CDR2 YNFKEQ. V lost 2 bases, J lost 7 bases, and 7 bases stayed unmatched. The CDR3 sequence is 15 residues long. This CDR3 reads CASSQPQAGGEKLFF. The CDR3 DNA is TGTGCCAGCAGCCAACCTCAGGCAGGGGGTGAAAAACTGTTTTTT.

By proportion, this clonotype is large. This chain connects TRBV10-3 to TRBJ1-1, with a possible D match to TRBD1 (5 bases). CDR1 is ENHRY, CDR2 SYGVKD, per germline. Trimming removed 3 bases at V and 4 bases at J, with 12 bases between. There are 14 residues in the CDR3. In DNA form, the CDR3 reads TGTGCCATCAGTGAATCAACAGGAGTCACTGAAGCTTTCTTT. Protein: CAISESTGVTEAFF.

The rearrangement uses TRBV27 and TRBJ2-5, with D possibly matching TRBD1 (5 bases). V was shortened by 2 bases and J by 4 bases, with 14 bases between the two germline ends. CDR3 length: 15 amino acids. CDR1 is MNHEY, CDR2 SMNVEV, per germline (reference sequence). CDR3 coding DNA: TGTGCCAGCAGTTTAGGGGCTAGACGTGGAGAGACCCAGTACTTC. It encodes CASSLGARRGETQYF.

This clonotype showed up just a few times. The rearrangement links TRBV7-8 to TRBJ2-7, with 7 nucleotides matching TRBD2. Trimming took 3 bases from V and 4 from J; bases not matched to a gene: 9. CDR3 length equals 15 residues. The V gene's germline CDR1 is SGHVS and CDR2 FQNEAQ. CDR3: CASSLGDGGLYEQYF. In DNA, the CDR3 is TGTGCCAGCAGCTTGGGGGACGGGGGACTATACGAGCAGTACTTC.

This rearrangement joins TRBV6-4 to TRBJ2-5; TRBD2 agrees at 13 bases. Losses at the gene ends were 6 bases for V and 5 bases for J; bases not matched to a gene: 9. The CDR3 runs 16 residues. In germline, CDR1 is MRHNA, CDR2 SNTAGT. This CDR3 reads CASSESGLAGVETQYF. CDR3 nucleotides: TGTGCCAGCAGCGAAAGTGGACTAGCGGGGGTGGAGACCCAGTACTTC.

The V call is TRBV5-6, the J call TRBJ2-5; D is undetermined. Trimming took 3 bases from V and 0 from J, leaving 6 bases between them. CDR3 length: 13 amino acids. CDR1 is SGHDT and CDR2 is YYEEEE in the germline V gene. CDR3 amino acids: CASSSLYQETQYF. The CDR3 nucleotides are TGTGCCAGCAGCTCGCTGTACCAAGAGACCCAGTACTTC.

In DNA form, the CDR3 reads TGTGCCAGCAGCTTTAACCAGGGAAGAGCAGATACGCAGTATTTT. It encodes CASSFNQGRADTQYF. V and J are TRBV7-9 and TRBJ2-3, with D tentatively TRBD1 (5 bases). The CDR3 contains 15 residues. Germline CDR1 reads SEHNR; CDR2 reads FQNEAQ (reference sequence). V was trimmed by 3 bases and J by 4 bases, leaving 14 bases between them.

This chain joins TRBV24-1 and TRBJ2-2; 7 bases line up with TRBD2. This CDR3 contains 15 residues. Germline V gives CDR1 KGHDR, CDR2 SFDVKD. The trim removed 0 bases at V and 3 bases at J, leaving 0 bases unmatched. CDR3 bases: TGTGCCACCAGTGATTTGCGGGGGGACACCGGGGAGCTGTTTTTT. The encoded protein is CATSDLRGDTGELFF.

V usage is TRBV7-6 and J usage is TRBJ2-1; D may correspond to TRBD1 or TRBD2 (5 bases each). V gave up 4 bases and J gave up 3 bases, with 10 bases separating them. Germline CDR1 and CDR2: SGHVS and FNYEAQ. The CDR3 runs 14 residues. In DNA, the CDR3 is TGTGCCAGCAGCTCCCGGGGCTTCTACAATGAGCAGTTCTTC. It yields the protein CASSSRGFYNEQFF.

This clonotype has just a few counts. This chain joins TRBV3-1 and TRBJ1-6, with D possibly being TRBD1 (6 bases). The CDR3 length is 13 residues. The V end was cut by 1 base, the J end by 12 bases, with 10 bases between. Germline V gene data show CDR1 as LGHDT and CDR2 as YNNKEL (reference sequence). CDR3 coding DNA: TGTGCCAGCAGCCAAGGTAGGGGGAGACCCCTCCACTTT. It specifies CASSQGRGRPLHF.

This clonotype was picked up a small number of times. The chain couples TRBV5-5 to TRBJ1-1; D call uncertain. The CDR3 runs to 13 residues. The V end was cut by 3 bases, the J end by 5 bases, with 11 bases between. CDR1 and CDR2 (germline): SGHKS, YYEKEE (reference sequence). The CDR3 nucleotides read TGTGCCAGCAGCTATGTGGATTTGACTGAAGCTTTCTTT. Translating it yields CASSYVDLTEAFF.

This clonotype was observed a few times. The rearrangement uses TRBV20-1 and TRBJ2-3, with D possibly matching TRBD2 (7 bases). V gave up 2 bases and J gave up 5 bases, with 17 bases separating them. The CDR3 length is 15 residues. Germline lookup yields CDR1 DFQATT and CDR2 SNEGSKA (reference sequence). The CDR3, as DNA: TGCAGTGCTAGAAGGGGCGGGGGCGGTGTAGATACGCAGTATTTT. Translation: CSARRGGGGVDTQYF.

The rearrangement joins TRBV12-5 to TRBJ2-2; D remains unclear. V gave up 0 bases and J gave up 2 bases, with 10 bases separating them. There are 16 residues in the CDR3. Germline V CDR1 and CDR2: LGHNT, FRNRAP. The CDR3 nucleotides are TGTGCTAGTGGTTTGGTAATTAACCGTAACACCGGGGAGCTGTTTTTT. It codes for CASGLVINRNTGELFF. Supplemented by reference TRBV12-5 and TRBJ2-2, the full variable domain reads DARVTQTPRHKVTEMGQEVTMRCQPILGHNTVFWYRQTMMQGLELLAYFRNRAPLDDSGMPKDRFSAEMPDATLATLKIQPSEPRDSAVYFCASGLVINRNTGELFFGEGSRLTVL.

The rearrangement links TRBV12-3 or TRBV12-4 to TRBJ1-2; D is uncertain. The V end lost 5 bases, the J end lost 0 bases, and 16 bases lay between the germline ends. The CDR3 sequence is 16 residues long. The CDR3 sequence is CASSLTSAPANYGYTF. CDR3 nucleotides: TGTGCCAGCAGTCTGACAAGTGCCCCAGCTAACTATGGCTACACCTTC.

The chain joins TRBV6-1 to TRBJ1-4; TRBD1 agrees at 9 bases. The germline gives CDR1 MNHNS, CDR2 SASEGT. V was pared by 6 bases and J by 8 bases, with 7 bases of the junction left unmatched. This CDR3 has 14 amino acids. The CDR3 DNA sequence: TGTGCCAGCAGCACCGGGACAGGGAACGAAAAACTGTTTTTT. It translates to CASSTGTGNEKLFF.

This rearrangement joins TRBV5-1 to TRBJ2-7; 10 bases agree with TRBD2. Trimming removed 2 bases from V and 1 base from J; junction bases left unmatched: 6. Looked up from germline, CDR1 is SGHRS and CDR2 is YFSETQ. The CDR3 covers 16 residues. The CDR3 loop reads CASSLSVAGGSYEQYF. The CDR3 nucleotides are TGCGCCAGCAGCTTATCAGTAGCGGGGGGATCCTACGAGCAGTACTTC.

V usage is TRBV14 and J usage is TRBJ2-1; 10 bases agree with TRBD1. Per germline, CDR1 SGHDN and CDR2 FVKESK. The CDR3 has 16 residues. J gave up 4 bases and V 4 bases, and 7 bases lay outside the gene matches. CDR3: CASSPLWGQGYNEQFF. Written as DNA, the CDR3 is TGTGCCAGCAGCCCCCTGTGGGGACAGGGGTACAATGAGCAGTTCTTC.

The chain recombines TRBV7-9 with TRBJ2-2; D not resolved. The CDR3 has 12 residues. With 1 base removed from V and 6 bases from J, the gap between germline ends came to 3 bases. The germline V gene has CDR1 SEHNR and CDR2 FQNEAQ (reference sequence). CDR3 DNA: TGTGCCAGCAGCTTAGGGGCCGGGGAGCTGTTTTTT. It specifies CASSLGAGELFF.

The chain recombines TRBV7-9 with TRBJ1-1; 7 bases map to TRBD1. V lost 4 bases to trimming and J lost 5 bases; unmatched junction nucleotides: 1. Germline CDR1 and CDR2: SEHNR and FQNEAQ (reference sequence). The CDR3 length is 12 residues. CDR3 protein: CASSSRGTEAFF. The DNA for the CDR3 is TGTGCCAGCAGCTCCAGGGGGACTGAAGCTTTCTTT.

Only a few counts were recorded for this clonotype. The chain links TRBV7-9 to TRBJ2-7; a possible D gene is TRBD2 (6 bases). The CDR3 loop spans 15 amino acids. V lost 4 bases, J lost 2 bases, and 15 bases lay in between. Per germline, CDR1 SEHNR and CDR2 FQNEAQ (reference sequence). CDR3 residues: CASSSGLTAAYEQYF. The CDR3 region has the DNA TGTGCCAGCAGCTCAGGACTAACCGCCGCCTACGAGCAGTACTTC.

This sequence joins TRBV14 and TRBJ2-1, with TRBD2 matching over 9 bases. This CDR3 comprises 17 residues. CDR1 and CDR2 from the germline V gene are SGHDN and FVKESK. Trimming took 0 bases from V and 4 from J; bases not matched to a gene: 7. CDR3 sequence reads: CASSQDHGLAGYNEQFF. CDR3 nucleotide sequence: TGTGCCAGCAGCCAAGATCATGGGCTAGCGGGGTACAATGAGCAGTTCTTC.

This chain uses TRBV3-1 with TRBJ2-5, with D possibly matching TRBD1 (5 bases). Germline V lookup: CDR1 LGHDT, CDR2 YNNKEL (reference sequence). The CDR3 length is 15 residues. V was cut by 1 base and J by 2 bases, with 11 bases left in between. The CDR3 region is CASSQGIYRQETQYF. For the CDR3, the DNA is TGTGCCAGCAGCCAAGGTATATACAGGCAAGAGACCCAGTACTTC.

This chain links TRBV5-1 with TRBJ2-2, with D perhaps being TRBD1 or TRBD2 (6 bases each). This CDR3 has 15 residues. Trimming left V 4 bases short and J 4 bases short, with 14 bases between. Germline-derived CDR1 and CDR2 are SGHRS and YFSETQ. The CDR3 reads CASSAAQGGTGELFF. The CDR3 bases are TGCGCCAGCAGCGCGGCACAGGGAGGCACCGGGGAGCTGTTTTTT.

The chain has TRBV5-1 and TRBJ2-1; no firm D call. Germline lookup yields CDR1 SGHRS and CDR2 YFSETQ. The CDR3 totals 14 residues. Trimming took off 2 bases at V and 9 bases at J, with 15 bases between the two ends. The CDR3 reads CASSFQERKGEQFF. The CDR3 DNA reads as TGCGCCAGCAGCTTCCAAGAGAGAAAGGGTGAGCAGTTCTTC.

About this clonotype: One junction end does not reproduce the germline sequence, and a read error may be involved. The rearrangement joins TRBV12-3 or TRBV12-4 to TRBJ1-2, with 7 bases matching TRBD1. The CDR3 has 14 residues. CDR3 nucleotide sequence: TGTGACAGCAGTTCCGGCAGGGGGATCTATGGCTACACCTTC. This translates into CDSSSGRGIYGYTF.

As for this clonotype: The junction and the germline gene differ at one end; a read error may be behind it. The V gene is TRBV20-1, the J gene TRBJ1-5, with a possible D match to TRBD1 (5 bases). Germline V lookup: CDR1 DFQATT, CDR2 SNEGSKA (reference sequence). The CDR3 extends over 16 amino acids. CDR3 coding DNA: TGCTGTGCTAGAGGCGGGGGAGGATGGAGCAATCAGCCCCAGCATTTT. Residues: CCARGGGGWSNQPQHF.

V usage is TRBV7-2 and J usage is TRBJ2-3; 11 bases are a match to TRBD2. This CDR3 has 16 residues. V lost 5 bases and J lost 1; bases outside the gene matches: 5. Germline V gene data show CDR1 as SGHTA and CDR2 as FQGNSA. DNA for the CDR3: TGTGCCAGCAGCACCCATAGCGGGGGGGGCACAGATACGCAGTATTTT. Translation gives CASSTHSGGGTDTQYF.

This clonotype was observed a handful of times. This chain joins TRBV4-1 and TRBJ2-2; tentatively, D is TRBD1 (5 bases). The germline V gene encodes CDR1 MGHRA and CDR2 YSYEKL. This CDR3 region has 15 residues. V was trimmed by 0 bases and J by 6 bases, leaving 11 bases between them. The chain's CDR3 is CASSQEKLGPGELFF. The CDR3 DNA sequence: TGCGCCAGCAGCCAAGAGAAGTTGGGGCCCGGGGAGCTGTTTTTT.

The rearrangement links TRBV7-8 to TRBJ2-7; D perhaps matches TRBD2 (6 bases). There are 13 residues in the CDR3. Germline-derived CDR1 and CDR2 are SGHVS and FQNEAQ. V lost 4 bases and J lost 3, with 10 bases in between. For the CDR3, the DNA is TGTGCCAGCAGCTCGTTCGGGGGCTACGAGCAGTACTTC. Amino acid sequence: CASSSFGGYEQYF.

This clonotype was picked up many times. The chain is built from TRBV4-3 and TRBJ2-3, with D possibly being TRBD1 (5 bases). Trimming cost V 1 base and J 4 bases, with 15 bases left between them. This CDR3 comprises 16 residues. In germline, CDR1 is LGHNA, CDR2 YSLEER. CDR3 in amino acids: CASSQVTQGRADTQYF. CDR3 coding DNA: TGCGCCAGCAGCCAAGTCACCCAGGGAAGGGCAGATACGCAGTATTTT.

The rearrangement joins TRBV4-1 to TRBJ2-5, with a possible D match to TRBD2 (5 bases). The V end lost 0 bases, the J end lost 0 bases, and 8 bases lay between the germline ends. CDR1 and CDR2 (germline): MGHRA, YSYEKL. This CDR3 comprises 15 residues. Here the CDR3 DNA reads TGCGCCAGCAGCCAAGATGGGGAGTACCAAGAGACCCAGTACTTC. Translating gives CASSQDGEYQETQYF.